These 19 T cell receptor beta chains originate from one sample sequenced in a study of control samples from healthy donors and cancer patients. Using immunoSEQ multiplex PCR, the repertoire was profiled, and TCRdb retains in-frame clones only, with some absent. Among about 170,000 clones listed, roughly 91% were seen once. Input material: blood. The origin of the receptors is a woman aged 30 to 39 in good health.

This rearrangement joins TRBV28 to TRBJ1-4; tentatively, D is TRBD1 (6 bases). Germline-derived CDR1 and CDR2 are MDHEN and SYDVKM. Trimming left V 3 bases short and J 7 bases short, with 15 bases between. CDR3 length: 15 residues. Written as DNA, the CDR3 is TGTGCCAGCAGTTTTTCGGGGACAAAGCGTGAAAAACTGTTTTTT. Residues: CASSFSGTKREKLFF.

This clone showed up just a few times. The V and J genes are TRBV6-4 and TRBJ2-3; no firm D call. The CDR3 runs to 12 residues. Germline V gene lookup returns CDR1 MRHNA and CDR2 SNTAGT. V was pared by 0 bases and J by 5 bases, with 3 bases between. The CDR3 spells CASSDSGDTQYF. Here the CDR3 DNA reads TGTGCCAGCAGTGACTCGGGAGATACGCAGTATTTT.

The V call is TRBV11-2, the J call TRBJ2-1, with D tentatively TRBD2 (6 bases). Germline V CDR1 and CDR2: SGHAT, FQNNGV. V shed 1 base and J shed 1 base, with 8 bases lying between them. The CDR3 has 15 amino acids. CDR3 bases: TGTGCCAGCAGCTTAGCGGGAGTATCCTACAATGAGCAGTTCTTC. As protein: CASSLAGVSYNEQFF.

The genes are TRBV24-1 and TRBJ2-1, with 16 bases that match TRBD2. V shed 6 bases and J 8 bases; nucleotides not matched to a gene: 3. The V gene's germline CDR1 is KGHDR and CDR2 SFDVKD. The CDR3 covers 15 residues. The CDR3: CATSRGTSGRDEQFF. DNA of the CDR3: TGTGCCACCAGTCGGGGGACTAGCGGGAGGGATGAGCAGTTCTTC.

The CDR3 DNA reads TGCGCCAGCAGCTCGACTAGCGGCACAGATACGCAGTATTTT. It yields the protein CASSSTSGTDTQYF. The chain joins TRBV5-1 to TRBJ2-3, with 8 bases that match TRBD2. Trimming removed 3 bases from V and 1 base from J; junction bases left unmatched: 1. This CDR3 spans 14 amino acids. The germline V gene has CDR1 SGHRS and CDR2 YFSETQ.

The DNA for the CDR3 is TGTGCCATCAGCCAGGACAGGGGGAGCTCCTACGAGCAGTACTTC. This encodes CAISQDRGSSYEQYF. This sequence joins TRBV10-3 and TRBJ2-7; TRBD1 aligns across 10 bases. CDR3 length: 15 residues. CDR1 is ENHRY, CDR2 SYGVKD, per germline. Unmatched junction bases numbered 5, after V lost 6 bases and J lost 0 bases.

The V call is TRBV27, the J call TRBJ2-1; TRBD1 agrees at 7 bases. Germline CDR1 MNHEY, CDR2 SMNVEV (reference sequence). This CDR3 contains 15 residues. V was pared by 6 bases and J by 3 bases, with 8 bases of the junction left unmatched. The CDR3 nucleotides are TGTGCCAGCAGCTTCCCGGGGACAGACTACAATGAGCAGTTCTTC. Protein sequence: CASSFPGTDYNEQFF.

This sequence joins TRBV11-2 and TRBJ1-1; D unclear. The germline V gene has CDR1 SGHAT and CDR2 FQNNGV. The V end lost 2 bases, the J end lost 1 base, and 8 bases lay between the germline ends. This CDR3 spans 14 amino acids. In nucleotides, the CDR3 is TGTGCCAGCAGCTTAAGGCCAAGGAACACTGAAGCTTTCTTT. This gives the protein CASSLRPRNTEAFF. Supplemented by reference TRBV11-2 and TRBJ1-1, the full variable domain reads EAGVAQSPRYKIIEKRQSVAFWCNPISGHATLYWYQQILGQGPKLLIQFQNNGVVDDSQLPKDRFSAERLKGVDSTLKIQPAKLEDSAVYLCASSLRPRNTEAFFGQGTRLTVV.

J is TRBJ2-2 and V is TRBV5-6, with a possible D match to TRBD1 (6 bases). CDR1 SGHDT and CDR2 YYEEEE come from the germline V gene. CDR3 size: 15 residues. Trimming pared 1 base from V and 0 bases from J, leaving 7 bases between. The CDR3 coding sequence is TGTGCCAGCAGCTTGCCAGGGGCGAACACCGGGGAGCTGTTTTTT. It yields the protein CASSLPGANTGELFF.

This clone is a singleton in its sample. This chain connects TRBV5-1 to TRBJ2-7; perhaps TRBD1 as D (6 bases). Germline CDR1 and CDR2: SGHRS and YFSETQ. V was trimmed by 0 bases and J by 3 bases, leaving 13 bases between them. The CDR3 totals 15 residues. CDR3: CASSLAGRGYYEQYF. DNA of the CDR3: TGCGCCAGCAGCTTGGCGGGCAGGGGCTACTACGAGCAGTACTTC.

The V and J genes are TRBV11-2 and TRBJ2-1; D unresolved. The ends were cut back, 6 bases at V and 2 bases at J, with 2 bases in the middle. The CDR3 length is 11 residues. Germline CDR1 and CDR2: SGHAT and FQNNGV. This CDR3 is CASRTYNEQFF. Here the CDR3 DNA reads TGTGCCAGCAGAACCTACAATGAGCAGTTCTTC.

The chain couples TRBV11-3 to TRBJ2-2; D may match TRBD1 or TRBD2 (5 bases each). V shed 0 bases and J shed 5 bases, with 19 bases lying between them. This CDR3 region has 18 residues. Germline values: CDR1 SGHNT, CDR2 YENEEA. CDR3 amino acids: CASSLDRLGREWTGELFF. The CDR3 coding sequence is TGTGCCAGCAGCTTAGATCGTTTGGGCAGGGAGTGGACCGGGGAGCTGTTTTTT.

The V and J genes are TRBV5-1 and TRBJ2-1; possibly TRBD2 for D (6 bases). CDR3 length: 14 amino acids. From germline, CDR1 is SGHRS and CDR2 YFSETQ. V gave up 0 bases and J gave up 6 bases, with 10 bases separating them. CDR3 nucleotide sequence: TGCGCCAGCAGCTTGGCCTCGACTAGCAATGAGCAGTTCTTC. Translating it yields CASSLASTSNEQFF.

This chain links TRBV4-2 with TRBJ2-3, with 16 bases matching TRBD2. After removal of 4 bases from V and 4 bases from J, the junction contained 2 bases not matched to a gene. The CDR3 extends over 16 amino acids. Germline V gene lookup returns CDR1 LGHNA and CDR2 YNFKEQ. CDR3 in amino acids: CASSPGLAGGPDTQYF. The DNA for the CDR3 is TGTGCCAGCAGCCCGGGACTAGCGGGGGGGCCAGATACGCAGTATTTT.

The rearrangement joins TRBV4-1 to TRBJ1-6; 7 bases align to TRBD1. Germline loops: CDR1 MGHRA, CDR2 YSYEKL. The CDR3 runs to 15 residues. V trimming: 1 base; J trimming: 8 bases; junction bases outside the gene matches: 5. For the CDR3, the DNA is TGCGCCAGCAGCCAAGGACCTACAGGGGATTCACCCCTCCACTTT. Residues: CASSQGPTGDSPLHF.

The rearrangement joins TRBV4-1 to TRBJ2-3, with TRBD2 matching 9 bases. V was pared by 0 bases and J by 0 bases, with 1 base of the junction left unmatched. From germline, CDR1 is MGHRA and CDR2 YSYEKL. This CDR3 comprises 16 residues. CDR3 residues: CASSQDTSGSTDTQYF. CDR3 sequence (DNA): TGCGCCAGCAGCCAAGATACTAGCGGGAGCACAGATACGCAGTATTTT.

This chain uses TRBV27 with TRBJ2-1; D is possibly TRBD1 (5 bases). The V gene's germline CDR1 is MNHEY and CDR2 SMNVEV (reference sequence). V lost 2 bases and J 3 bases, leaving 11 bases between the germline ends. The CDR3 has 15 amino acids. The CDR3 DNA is TGTGCCAGCAGTTTAACAGGCCTACTCTACAATGAGCAGTTCTTC. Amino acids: CASSLTGLLYNEQFF.

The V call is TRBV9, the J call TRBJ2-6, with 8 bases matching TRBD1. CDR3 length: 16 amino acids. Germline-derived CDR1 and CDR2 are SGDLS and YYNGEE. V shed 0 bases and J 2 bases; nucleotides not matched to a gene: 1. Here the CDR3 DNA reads TGTGCCAGCAGCGTAGGGGGACAGGCTGGGGCCAACGTCCTGACTTTC. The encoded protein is CASSVGGQAGANVLTF.

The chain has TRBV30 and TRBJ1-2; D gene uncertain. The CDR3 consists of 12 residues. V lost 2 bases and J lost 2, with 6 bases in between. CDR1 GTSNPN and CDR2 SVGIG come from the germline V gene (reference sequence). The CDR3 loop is CAWSRENYGYTF. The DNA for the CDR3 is TGTGCCTGGAGTCGAGAAAACTATGGCTACACCTTC.